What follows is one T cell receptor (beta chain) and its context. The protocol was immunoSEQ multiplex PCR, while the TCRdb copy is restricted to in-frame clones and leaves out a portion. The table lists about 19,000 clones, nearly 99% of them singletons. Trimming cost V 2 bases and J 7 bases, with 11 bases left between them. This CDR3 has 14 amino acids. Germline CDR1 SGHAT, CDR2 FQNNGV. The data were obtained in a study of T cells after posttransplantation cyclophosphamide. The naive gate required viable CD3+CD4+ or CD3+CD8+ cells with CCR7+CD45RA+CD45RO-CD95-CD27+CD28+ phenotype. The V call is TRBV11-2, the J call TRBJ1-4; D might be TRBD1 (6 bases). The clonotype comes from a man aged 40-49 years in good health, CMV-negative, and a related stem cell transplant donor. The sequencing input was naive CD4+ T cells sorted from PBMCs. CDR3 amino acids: CASSLRGGGEKLFF. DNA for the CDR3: TGTGCCAGCAGCTTAAGGGGGGGAGGTGAAAAACTGTTTTTT.